One sample yielded the 3 T cell receptor beta chains listed below, sequenced in a study of T cells after yellow fever vaccination. TCRdb reprocessed the 5' RACE reads via MiXCR and lists one record per CDR3 protein. The table lists roughly 310,000 distinct CDR3 sequences, 3.6% of them singletons. The sequences come from PBMCs, collected on the day of the yellow fever booster vaccination. These receptors were collected from a man between 18 and 35 years old who received the YFV17D yellow fever vaccine.

This clonotype was seen at least ten times. The chain links TRBV5-1 to TRBJ2-7; tentative D call: TRBD2 (6 bases). The V gene's germline CDR1 is SGHRS and CDR2 YFSETQ. The CDR3 runs 15 residues. Trimming pared 4 bases from V and 6 bases from J, leaving 20 bases between. In DNA form, the CDR3 reads TGCGCCAGCAGCCTGGAGGGCCCTCGATGGGGCGAGCAGTACGTC. Translation: CASSLEGPRWGEQYV.

V is TRBV9 and J is TRBJ2-1, with a possible D match to TRBD2 (5 bases). The V end lost 5 bases, the J end lost 2 bases, and 14 bases lay between the germline ends. CDR3 length equals 15 residues. CDR1 and CDR2 from the germline V gene are SGDLS and YYNGEE. In DNA form, the CDR3 reads TGTGCCAGCAGTTCCCAAGCGGAGACCTACAATGAGCAGTTCTTC. Protein sequence: CASSSQAETYNEQFF. The whole variable domain, remainder taken from reference TRBV9 and TRBJ2-1, is DSGVTQTPKHLITATGQRVTLRCSPRSGDLSVYWYQQSLDQGLQFLIQYYNGEERAKGNILERFSAQQFPDLHSELNLSSLELGDSALYFCASSSQAETYNEQFFGPGTRLTVL.

The gene calls are TRBV5-1 and TRBJ2-7, with TRBD2 identical over 12 bases. This CDR3 has 15 amino acids. Germline assignment: CDR1 SGHRS and CDR2 YFSETQ. J gave up 4 bases and V 0 bases, and 2 bases lay outside the gene matches. The CDR3 protein is CASSLGLAGGYEQYF. Written as DNA, the CDR3 is TGCGCCAGCAGCTTGGGCCTAGCGGGGGGGTACGAGCAGTACTTC.